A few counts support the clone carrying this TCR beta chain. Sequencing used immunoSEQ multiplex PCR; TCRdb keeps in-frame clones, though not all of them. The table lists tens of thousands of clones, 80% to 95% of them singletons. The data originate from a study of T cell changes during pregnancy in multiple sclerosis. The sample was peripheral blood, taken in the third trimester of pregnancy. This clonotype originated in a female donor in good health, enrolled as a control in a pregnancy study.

The CDR3 DNA reads TGTGCCAGCTTGACAGGGATAGACACCGGGGAGCTGTTTTTT. This gives the protein CASLTGIDTGELFF. The J gene is TRBJ2-2, the V gene TRBV6-1, with 7 bases identical to TRBD1. The trim removed 8 bases at V and 3 bases at J, leaving 6 bases unmatched. The germline gives CDR1 MNHNS, CDR2 SASEGT. The CDR3 has 14 residues.